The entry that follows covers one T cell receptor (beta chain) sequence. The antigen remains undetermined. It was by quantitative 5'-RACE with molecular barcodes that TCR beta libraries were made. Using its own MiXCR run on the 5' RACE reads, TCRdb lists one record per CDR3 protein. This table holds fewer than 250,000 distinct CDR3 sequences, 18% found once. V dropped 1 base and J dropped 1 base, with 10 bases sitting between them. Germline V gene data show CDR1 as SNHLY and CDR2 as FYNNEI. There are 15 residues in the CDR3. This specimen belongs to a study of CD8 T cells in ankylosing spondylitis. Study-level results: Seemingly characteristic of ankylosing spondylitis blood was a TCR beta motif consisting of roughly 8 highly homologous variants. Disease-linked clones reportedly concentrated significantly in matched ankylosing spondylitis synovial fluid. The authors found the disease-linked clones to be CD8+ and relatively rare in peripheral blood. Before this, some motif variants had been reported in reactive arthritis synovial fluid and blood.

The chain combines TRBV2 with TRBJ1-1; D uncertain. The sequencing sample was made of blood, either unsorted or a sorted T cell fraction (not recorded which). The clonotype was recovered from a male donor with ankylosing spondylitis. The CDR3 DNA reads TGTGCCAGCAGTGAAGTGGGTGGAGGGAACACTGAAGCTTTCTTT. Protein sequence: CASSEVGGGNTEAFF. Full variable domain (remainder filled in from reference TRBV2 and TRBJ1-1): EPEVTQTPSHQVTQMGQEVILRCVPISNHLYFYWYRQILGQKVEFLVSFYNNEISEKSEIFDDQFSVERPDGSNFTLKIRSTKLEDSAMYFCASSEVGGGNTEAFFGQGTRLTVV.